This paragraph reports one T cell receptor (gamma chain). The antigen remains undetermined. RNA was extracted from the cells and then reverse transcribed. CDR3 amplicons came from multiplex PCR with pooled V-gene forward and constant-region reverse primers. TCRdb re-called clones from the multiplex PCR reads using CATT. The sample records around 11,000 gamma-chain clones, around 42% being singletons. Between roughly 98% and 99.6% of sorted thymocytes were Vdelta1+. The record originates from a study of Vδ1+ human thymocytes. Study-level findings and limits: Thymic delta-chain repertoires held approximately 20% Vdelta2 sequences and few Vdelta3, despite high sort purity. Thymic TRG and TRD repertoires appeared highly polyclonal, with Gaussian CDR3 length distributions. TRG sequences recurred across donors, whereas TRD sequences stayed essentially private. The authors advised highly purified populations and single-cell validation.

Germline lookup yields CDR1 VINAFY and CDR2 YDVSNSKD. This CDR3 is built from 16 residues. J lost 12 bases, V lost 0 bases, and 20 bases had no gene match. The chain links TRGV5 to TRGJ1 or TRGJ2. Matching the DNA to germline supplied the J gene, which TCRdb does not give. This sequence originates from a boy less than two years old who had congenital heart surgery. Sequenced input: Vdelta1+ gamma-delta thymocytes from the thymus. Subset described: FACS-sorted CD3+ TCRalphabeta- TCRVdelta1+ TCRVdelta2- thymocytes. For the CDR3, the DNA is TGTGCCACCTGGGACAGGCCTGGTGGTTTGGGTTGCTGGAAACTCTTT. The encoded protein is CATWDRPGGLGCWKLF.